This T cell receptor beta chain was captured by sequencing in a study of Graves' ophthalmopathy and Graves' hyperthyroidism. Across the whole study: No progression to ophthalmopathy over 18 months defined stable hyperthyroidism. General observations from the study: Blood shared most expanded thyroid clonotypes above 0.001 frequency. The study's model predicted ophthalmopathy progression at 70% to 71% sensitivity and about 72% specificity.

The authors amplified TCR beta CDR3 regions, and they did so from RNA transcripts for repertoire sequencing. The first-round RT-PCR employed HTBI primers together with the Qiagen OneStep RT-PCR kit. A multiplex PCR was then performed as the second round. TCRdb ran MiXCR on the multiplex PCR reads and lists one entry per CDR3 protein. There are around 1,000,000 distinct CDR3 sequences in the sample; about 38% occur only once, and 11% lies in the top ten. This clonotype has more than one count but fewer than ten. Its antigen remains unknown. V lost 3 bases and J lost 4, with 12 bases in between. Germline CDR1 SGHVT, CDR2 SQSDAQ. The CDR3 runs 14 residues.

The material sequenced was peripheral blood or thyroid tissue (not recorded which). This TCR was sampled from an adult man with Graves' hyperthyroidism. The genes are TRBV7-4 and TRBJ1-2, with D tentatively TRBD1 (5 bases). The CDR3 nucleotides read TGTGCCAGCAGCTTGGGGGTTGCGGTCTATGGCTACACCTTC. Translating it yields CASSLGVAVYGYTF.